A single T cell receptor (beta chain) is shown here with its context. This entry belongs to a study of blood T cell repertoires in COVID-19. Looking at the study overall: The United States, Italy and Spain were the sources of the acute and convalescent COVID-19 samples. PBMCs, B-cell-depleted T cells, or T cells provided the cDNA or gDNA that made up the material.

Germline CDR1 reads LNHDA; CDR2 reads SQIVND (reference sequence). V lost 2 bases to trimming and J lost 3 bases, with 7 bases between them. This CDR3 region has 14 residues. Per the original methods: Reference gene primer amplification in the assay estimated nucleated cell counts. Clones were sequenced by immunoSEQ multiplex PCR, and TCRdb holds only the in-frame ones, with some missing. Clonal size and the V and J genes are those of that table, whereas D and trimming came from the DNA. The sample has 210,000 or so clones; around 83% are singletons. The clonotype originates from a man aged 50 to 60 with active or convalescent COVID-19. The gene calls are TRBV19 and TRBJ1-4; possible D gene TRBD1, 5 bases. Sequences were obtained from peripheral blood. CDR3 coding DNA: TGTGCCAGTAGTATACAGGGTTCTAATGAAAAACTGTTTTTT. Its protein is CASSIQGSNEKLFF.